A single sample gave rise to the 6 T cell receptor beta chains below, sequenced in a study of T cell clonotyping in hematopoietic cell transplantation. The table came from immunoSEQ multiplex PCR; TCRdb's copy has only in-frame clones and leaves some out. The sample yields tens of thousands of clones, 90% to 96% seen once. Time point noted: recipient sample about 28 days before transplant, after cytoreduction. The specimen was peripheral blood mononuclear cells, collected before stem cell transplant. Source of these receptors: a woman aged 50 to 65 with acute myeloid leukemia. Some clones in this sample may be carry-over from other donors' samples.

The rearrangement joins TRBV11-3 to TRBJ1-5, with D possibly TRBD1 on 5 matching bases. The V and J ends lost 5 bases and 0 bases respectively, with 11 bases between them. This CDR3 is 15 amino acids long. Germline CDR1 is SGHNT and CDR2 is YENEEA. This chain's CDR3 is CASSVGVYSNQPQHF. Here the CDR3 DNA reads TGTGCCAGCAGCGTAGGGGTCTATAGCAATCAGCCCCAGCATTTT.

Regarding this clone: Other DNA sequences in the sample encode the same CDR3. This chain joins TRBV30 and TRBJ1-5; D not certain. Germline CDR1 and CDR2: GTSNPN and SVGIG (reference sequence). The CDR3 covers 13 residues. The V gene lost 2 bases and the J gene lost 0 bases, with 5 bases spanning the gap. The CDR3 DNA sequence: TGTGCCTGGAGTTCAGATAGCAATCAGCCCCAGCATTTT. Translating it yields CAWSSDSNQPQHF.

The gene calls are TRBV10-3 and TRBJ1-1, with D unresolved. Trimming left V 4 bases short and J 6 bases short, with 9 bases between. The CDR3 is 12 amino acids. Germline V gene data show CDR1 as ENHRY and CDR2 as SYGVKD. CDR3 sequence: CAISAGSSEAFF. For the CDR3, the DNA is TGTGCCATCAGTGCGGGAAGCTCTGAAGCTTTCTTT.

The CDR3 DNA is TGTGCCAGCAGCCAAGAAGCCCGCTCCTACGAGCAGTACTTC. Amino acids: CASSQEARSYEQYF. The rearrangement uses TRBV14 and TRBJ2-7; D not certain. Germline values: CDR1 SGHDN, CDR2 FVKESK. This CDR3 spans 14 amino acids. The V end lost 0 bases, the J end lost 0 bases, and 6 bases lay between the germline ends.

The V call is TRBV28, the J call TRBJ2-7; D possibly matches TRBD1 or TRBD2 (5 bases each). The CDR3 covers 13 residues. The germline V gene has CDR1 MDHEN and CDR2 SYDVKM. V dropped 6 bases and J dropped 0 bases, with 9 bases sitting between them. The CDR3 sequence is CASRRDHSYEQYF. The CDR3 nucleotides are TGTGCCAGCAGGAGGGACCACTCCTACGAGCAGTACTTC.

V usage is TRBV6-1 and J usage is TRBJ1-1, with D possibly matching TRBD1 (6 bases). The CDR3 is 13 amino acids. Trimming stripped 4 bases from V and 5 bases from J, with 11 bases between. CDR1 and CDR2 (germline): MNHNS, SASEGT. CDR3 region: CASSVDSWTEAFF. Written as DNA, the CDR3 is TGTGCCAGCAGTGTGGACAGTTGGACTGAAGCTTTCTTT.